Listed below are T cell receptor beta chains from one sample, sequenced in a study of identical twins. TCRdb passed the 5' RACE reads through MiXCR, listing each CDR3 protein once. The sample lists approximately 670,000 distinct CDR3 sequences; approximately 6% were seen once. Material: naive T cells sorted from blood. The receptors come from a man younger than 30 in good health. Each CDR3 is given with its conserved first and last residue. The D gene is left open where the match is weak. A row's size may be missing; if present it is once, few, many or a size class.

J | size | V | D | CDR3 | DNA
TRBJ1-2 | few | TRBV24-1 | NA | CATSDTRQPHDGYTF | TGTGCCACCAGTGATACCAGACAGCCTCATGATGGCTACACCTTC
TRBJ2-1 | many | TRBV4-1 | TRBD2 | CASSPFFPQTSGAYNEQFF | TGCGCCAGCAGCCCCTTCTTCCCTCAGACTAGCGGGGCTTACAATGAGCAGTTCTTC
TRBJ2-5 | NA | TRBV5-1 | NA | CASVGEGLETQYF | TGCGCCAGCGTGGGAGAGGGTTTAGAGACCCAGTACTTC
TRBJ2-3 | NA | TRBV4-2 | TRBD1 | CASSQDTGGDTQYF | TGTGCCAGCAGCCAAGATACAGGGGGGGATACGCAGTATTTT
TRBJ1-1 | many | TRBV29-1 | TRBD1 | CSVAYRGRANTEAFF | TGCAGCGTGGCCTACAGGGGACGGGCGAACACTGAAGCTTTCTTT
TRBJ2-3 | many | TRBV12-3/TRBV12-4 | NA | CASSLYRSTDTQYF | TGTGCCAGCAGTTTGTATAGGTCCACAGATACGCAGTATTTT
TRBJ2-5 | few | TRBV11-2 | TRBD1 | CASRPGQYNLETQYF | TGTGCCAGCAGGCCGGGACAGTACAACCTAGAGACCCAGTACTTC
TRBJ2-3 | few | TRBV7-9 | TRBD2 | CASSINSGRLSDTQYF | TGTGCCAGCAGCATTAATAGCGGGAGGCTCTCAGATACGCAGTATTTT
TRBJ2-5 | many | TRBV27 | NA | CASRQTGRQTQYF | TGTGCCAGCAGGCAGACAGGCAGGCAGACCCAGTACTTC
TRBJ2-7 | NA | TRBV3-1 | NA | CASSQDSRGFYEQYF | TGTGCCAGCAGCCAAGATTCCAGGGGATTCTACGAGCAGTACTTC
TRBJ2-7 | few | TRBV6-1 | NA | CASRRQTYEQYF | TGTGCCAGCAGGAGACAGACCTACGAGCAGTACTTC
TRBJ2-1 | many | TRBV11-2 | NA | CASSPAWSRGYEQFF | TGTGCCAGCAGCCCGGCGTGGTCACGCGGCTATGAGCAGTTCTTC
TRBJ1-1 | NA | TRBV3-1 | NA | CASMARVPGTEAFF | TGTGCCAGCATGGCCAGGGTGCCGGGCACTGAAGCTTTCTTT
TRBJ1-2 | NA | TRBV5-5 | NA | CASSLDSPETAYGYTF | TGTGCCAGCAGCTTGGATAGTCCTGAGACAGCCTATGGCTACACCTTC
TRBJ2-2 | many | TRBV25-1 | TRBD1 | CASSAQGAGNGELFF | TGTGCCAGCAGTGCCCAGGGGGCGGGGAACGGGGAGCTGTTTTTT
TRBJ2-1 | few | TRBV4-2 | TRBD1 | CASSPRTGWGNEQFF | TGTGCCAGCAGCCCCCGGACAGGGTGGGGAAATGAGCAGTTCTTC
TRBJ1-2 | many | TRBV20-1 | NA | CSARDNWDNHHGYTF | TGCAGTGCTAGAGATAACTGGGACAACCACCATGGCTACACCTTC
TRBJ1-6 | many | TRBV7-2 | NA | CASSLGQGLSSPLHF | TGTGCCAGCAGCTTAGGTCAGGGGTTAAGTTCACCCCTCCACTTT
TRBJ1-5 | many | TRBV12-3/TRBV12-4 | TRBD1 | CASSSRTGTHQPQHF | TGTGCCAGCAGTTCTAGGACAGGGACCCATCAGCCCCAGCATTTT
TRBJ2-7 | NA | TRBV15 | NA | CATSRDPGVDEQYF | TGTGCCACCAGCAGAGATCCGGGGGTCGACGAGCAGTACTTC
TRBJ1-3 | many | TRBV15 | NA | CATSRSGRLSGNTIYF | TGTGCCACCAGCAGATCGGGACGTCTCTCTGGAAACACCATATATTTT
TRBJ1-2 | many | TRBV12-3/TRBV12-4 | NA | CASSFGWGYGYTF | TGTGCCAGCAGTTTTGGATGGGGGTATGGCTACACCTTC
TRBJ1-5 | NA | TRBV30 | NA | CAWSRGVQQPQHF | TGTGCCTGGAGTAGGGGGGTGCAACAGCCCCAGCATTTT
TRBJ1-1 | many | TRBV20-1 | TRBD1 | CSAMTGRNTEAFF | TGCAGTGCTATGACAGGGAGGAACACTGAAGCTTTCTTT
TRBJ2-1 | many | TRBV9 | TRBD2 | CASSVVASGAYNEQFF | TGTGCCAGCAGCGTAGTCGCTAGCGGAGCCTACAATGAGCAGTTCTTC
TRBJ2-1 | few | TRBV11-1 | NA | CASSLGLGSANEQFF | TGTGCCAGCAGCTTAGGGTTAGGCTCGGCCAATGAGCAGTTCTTC
TRBJ2-5 | many | TRBV7-8 | TRBD1 | CASSSGQPIQETQYF | TGTGCCAGCAGCTCGGGACAGCCCATACAAGAGACCCAGTACTTC
TRBJ2-1 | NA | TRBV19 | NA | CASSPSWRTPQFF | TGTGCCAGTAGTCCCTCTTGGCGCACTCCGCAGTTCTTC
TRBJ2-5 | NA | TRBV29-1 | NA | CSVVEGASREETQYF | TGCAGCGTTGTCGAAGGGGCCTCAAGGGAAGAGACCCAGTACTTC
TRBJ2-1 | NA | TRBV27 | TRBD2 | CASSFELAGAPSF | TGTGCCAGCAGTTTTGAACTAGCGGGAGCCCCAAGCTTC
TRBJ2-1 | NA | TRBV20-1 | TRBD2 | CSARVLREGFDPFF | TGCAGTGCTAGAGTGTTGCGGGAGGGCTTTGATCCGTTCTTC
TRBJ2-5 | many | TRBV7-2 | TRBD1 | CASSYRDRGGETQYF | TGTGCCAGCAGCTACCGGGACAGGGGTGGAGAGACCCAGTACTTC
TRBJ2-1 | NA | TRBV6-1 | NA | CASSPPLTLVHNEQFF | TGTGCCAGCAGTCCACCCCTGACCCTGGTCCACAATGAGCAGTTCTTC
TRBJ2-1 | NA | TRBV5-1 | TRBD2 | CASGTGTTYNEQFF | TGCGCCAGCGGAACCGGGACTACTTACAATGAGCAGTTCTTC
TRBJ1-2 | NA | TRBV3-1 | NA | CASSQESDRYGYTF | TGTGCCAGCAGCCAAGAGTCGGACCGATATGGCTACACCTTC
TRBJ1-1 | NA | TRBV19 | NA | CASREQGPEAFF | TGTGCCAGCCGGGAACAGGGCCCTGAAGCTTTCTTT
TRBJ2-6 | NA | TRBV27 | TRBD1 | CASSFWVRGTGASGANVLTF | TGTGCCAGCAGTTTTTGGGTGAGGGGGACAGGGGCGTCTGGGGCCAACGTCCTGACTTTC
TRBJ2-7 | once | TRBV18 | NA | CASSPLGGSYEQYF | TGTGCCAGCTCACCACTAGGAGGCTCCTACGAGCAGTACTTC
TRBJ2-1 | many | TRBV27 | NA | CASSLSTRRDDYNEQFF | TGTGCCAGCAGTTTATCGACGCGGCGGGACGACTACAATGAGCAGTTCTTC
TRBJ1-4 | NA | TRBV7-6 | NA | CASSLGDRVSEKLFF | TGTGCCAGCAGCTTAGGGGACCGGGTGAGCGAAAAACTGTTTTTT
TRBJ2-1 | many | TRBV28 | NA | CASSLYPDNEQFF | TGTGCCAGCAGTTTATACCCTGACAATGAGCAGTTCTTC
TRBJ1-2 | many | TRBV4-1 | NA | CASSQDEKGANYGYTF | TGCGCCAGCAGCCAAGACGAAAAAGGGGCAAACTATGGCTACACCTTC
TRBJ2-2 | many | TRBV6-1 | TRBD2 | CASKELAGAPGELFF | TGTGCCAGCAAGGAACTAGCGGGAGCCCCCGGGGAGCTGTTTTTT
TRBJ2-1 | NA | TRBV12-3/TRBV12-4 | TRBD2 | CASSRGEGPSYNEQFF | TGTGCCAGCAGTAGAGGGGAGGGCCCCTCCTACAATGAGCAGTTCTTC
TRBJ2-1 | NA | TRBV25-1 | NA | CASSDFGLGSGNEQFF | TGTGCCAGCAGTGATTTTGGGCTAGGCTCGGGCAATGAGCAGTTCTTC
TRBJ2-1 | many | TRBV3-1 | TRBD1 | CASSQVPGGKQFF | TGTGCCAGCAGCCAAGTCCCAGGGGGCAAGCAGTTCTTC
TRBJ2-1 | many | TRBV13 | NA | CASSLESGVNEQFF | TGTGCCAGCAGCTTAGAATCGGGGGTCAATGAGCAGTTCTTC
TRBJ2-2 | many | TRBV5-1 | NA | CASSLAEVASGELFF | TGCGCCAGCAGCTTGGCCGAGGTGGCGAGCGGGGAGCTGTTTTTT
TRBJ2-3 | many | TRBV4-3 | TRBD2 | CASSQVKGLAGGYTDTQYF | TGCGCCAGCAGCCAAGTAAAGGGACTAGCGGGTGGATACACAGATACGCAGTATTTT
TRBJ1-1 | many | TRBV5-1 | NA | CASSPLGGMNTEAFF | TGCGCCAGCAGCCCTCTTGGGGGCATGAACACTGAAGCTTTCTTT
TRBJ1-3 | NA | TRBV15 | NA | CATSRELVWGDGNTIYF | TGTGCCACCAGCAGAGAATTGGTGTGGGGGGATGGAAACACCATATATTTT
TRBJ2-1 | few | TRBV6-5 | NA | CASSFGLHNEQFF | TGTGCCAGCAGTTTTGGACTTCATAATGAGCAGTTCTTC
TRBJ1-2 | many | TRBV5-6 | NA | CASKRRGRGYTF | TGTGCCAGCAAAAGACGAGGGCGAGGCTACACCTTC
TRBJ2-7 | many | TRBV7-9 | NA | CASSLPGNEQYF | TGTGCCAGCAGCCTCCCAGGAAACGAGCAGTACTTC
TRBJ1-4 | NA | TRBV20-1 | NA | CSAREGPGFEKLFF | TGCAGTGCTAGAGAGGGGCCGGGTTTTGAAAAACTGTTTTTT